Listed here are 22 T cell receptor beta chains from one sample, sequenced in a study of vaccination effects on CD4 cells after COVID-19. Using immunoSEQ multiplex PCR, the repertoire was profiled, and TCRdb retains in-frame clones only, with some absent. The data contain 78,000 or so clones, about 78% of them seen just once; the ten biggest clones take up 10% to 13%. Using viral peptide pools, the ViraFEST assay grew out antigen-specific CD4+ T cells prior to sequencing. A roughly 10-day culture period preceded the isolation of CD4+ T cells. The healthy vaccine recipients, who had no prior SARS-CoV-2 infection, showed negative nucleocapsid antibodies. Antigen specificity for these receptors is unknown. The sequencing used CD4+ T cells from PBMCs cultured with SARS-CoV-2 spike peptides, collected before COVID-19 vaccination. These receptors were taken from a human donor who received a COVID-19 vaccine.

This chain uses TRBV6-5 with TRBJ2-5, with D unresolved. Germline V gene sequence: CDR1 MNHEY, CDR2 SVGAGI. V was cut by 7 bases and J by 7 bases, with 22 bases left in between. The CDR3 length is 15 residues. The CDR3 DNA follows: TGTGCCAGCACCCTACGGGTTGTTGGGGATACGACCCAGTACTTC. Its translation is CASTLRVVGDTTQYF.

The V gene is TRBV7-8, the J gene TRBJ1-6; TRBD1 is a possible D gene (5 bases). Trimming left V 5 bases short and J 7 bases short, with 18 bases between. The CDR3 runs 16 residues. Per the germline V gene, CDR1 is SGHVS and CDR2 is FQNEAQ. The CDR3 sequence is CASSGRGAGENSPLHF. CDR3 in DNA: TGTGCCAGCAGCGGAAGAGGGGCCGGGGAGAATTCACCCCTCCACTTT.

Comments on this clone: Within the sample, other DNA sequences also encode this same CDR3. V and J are TRBV30 and TRBJ1-5; TRBD1 matches at 8 bases. With 0 bases clipped from V and 5 bases from J, the junction kept 0 bases outside the gene matches. Germline loops: CDR1 GTSNPN, CDR2 SVGIG (reference sequence). This CDR3 has 13 residues. CDR3 bases: TGTGCCTGGAGTGTACAGGGGGATCAGCCCCAGCATTTT. It yields the protein CAWSVQGDQPQHF.

The rearrangement joins TRBV15 to TRBJ1-4; the match to TRBD1 covers 10 bases. Germline CDR1 and CDR2: LNHNV and YYDKDF (reference sequence). This CDR3 has 16 residues. V was pared by 0 bases and J by 8 bases, with 6 bases of the junction left unmatched. The CDR3 bases are TGTGCCACCAGCAGAGAGGGACCGGGACAGGGGGAAAAACTGTTTTTT. The encoded protein is CATSREGPGQGEKLFF.

V gene TRBV9 combines with J gene TRBJ2-7; 9 nucleotides line up with TRBD1. Trimming cost V 4 bases and J 5 bases; bases outside gene matches: 4. This CDR3 comprises 13 residues. Looked up from germline, CDR1 is SGDLS and CDR2 is YYNGEE. The CDR3 bases are TGTGCCAGCAGCCGGGACAGGGATGACGAGCAGTACGTC. Translated: CASSRDRDDEQYV.

The V gene is TRBV7-3, the J gene TRBJ2-2; possibly TRBD2 for D (6 bases). The CDR3 has 15 amino acids. The V end was cut by 5 bases, the J end by 4 bases, with 14 bases between. The V gene's germline CDR1 is SGHTA and CDR2 FQGTGA. The CDR3 coding sequence is TGTGCCAGCAGCCCCGACCGGGAGATCACCGGGGAGCTGTTTTTT. As protein: CASSPDREITGELFF. Together with reference TRBV7-3 and TRBJ2-2, the CDR3 gives the full variable domain: GAGVSQTPSNKVTEKGKYVELRCDPISGHTALYWYRQSLGQGPEFLIYFQGTGAADDSGLPNDRFFAVRPEGSVSTLKIQRTERGDSAVYLCASSPDREITGELFFGEGSRLTVL.

This rearrangement joins TRBV5-1 to TRBJ1-1; tentative D call: TRBD1 (6 bases). The CDR3 has 15 amino acids. From germline, CDR1 is SGHRS and CDR2 YFSETQ. V lost 2 bases to trimming and J lost 1 base, with 12 bases between them. CDR3 nucleotide sequence: TGCGCCAGCAGCTTCCCGGGGGCGAGGAACACTGAAGCTTTCTTT. It translates to CASSFPGARNTEAFF.

The V gene is TRBV18, the J gene TRBJ1-4; a possible D gene is TRBD1 (5 bases). V lost 3 bases, J lost 6 bases, and 11 bases lay in between. The CDR3 consists of 14 residues. Germline values: CDR1 KGHSH, CDR2 LQKENI. The CDR3 DNA follows: TGTGCCAGCTCACCCACAGGAGCTGATGAAAAACTGTTTTTT. This codes for CASSPTGADEKLFF.

This clone was recorded once. The chain is built from TRBV4-1 and TRBJ2-5; a possible D gene is TRBD2 (5 bases). Germline loops: CDR1 MGHRA, CDR2 YSYEKL. CDR3 size: 13 residues. V lost 4 bases and J lost 5, with 11 bases in between. The CDR3, as DNA: TGCGCCAGCAGCCGAGGGTATTTGGAGACCCAGTACTTC. Translated, it gives CASSRGYLETQYF.

The rearrangement joins TRBV5-5 to TRBJ2-7, with D uncertain. Germline CDR1 and CDR2: SGHKS and YYEKEE (reference sequence). Trimming cost V 3 bases and J 3 bases, with 10 bases left between them. The CDR3 runs to 13 residues. CDR3 in DNA: TGTGCCAGCAGCTCTGGATGGAGCTACGAGCAGTACGTC. Encoded protein: CASSSGWSYEQYV.

In DNA, the CDR3 is TGTGCCACCAGCTACAGGGGGCACGGTAATGAAAAACTGTTTTTT. Translating gives CATSYRGHGNEKLFF. The chain links TRBV15 to TRBJ1-4; 9 bases agree with TRBD1. V shed 5 bases and J 4 bases; nucleotides not matched to a gene: 5. CDR3 length: 15 residues. Per germline, CDR1 LNHNV and CDR2 YYDKDF (reference sequence).

The CDR3 nucleotides are TGTGCCAGCAGCGAGGCCGGGACAGGGGATTTCTATGGCTACACCTTC. Translation gives CASSEAGTGDFYGYTF. The chain employs TRBV6-2 or TRBV6-3 and TRBJ1-2, with 10 bases that match TRBD1. This CDR3 comprises 16 residues. J was trimmed by 4 bases and V by 6 bases; bases with no gene match: 11. The germline V gene encodes CDR1 MNHEY and CDR2 SVGEGT.

This clone has only one observation. This chain connects TRBV6-5 to TRBJ2-7; no definite D call. Per germline, CDR1 MNHEY and CDR2 SVGAGI. V lost 5 bases and J lost 3, with 14 bases in between. The CDR3 is 14 amino acids. CDR3 sequence reads: CASSNFGGDYEQYV. In nucleotides, the CDR3 is TGTGCCAGCAGTAACTTTGGTGGGGACTACGAGCAGTACGTC.

This clone has more than one count but fewer than ten. CDR3 residues: CASSRGSPDQETQYF. The CDR3 coding sequence is TGTGCCAGCAGTCGTGGGTCCCCGGACCAAGAGACCCAGTACTTC. The V call is TRBV5-5, the J call TRBJ2-5; D not certain. Trimming took 5 bases from V and 0 from J, leaving 14 bases between them. Germline loops: CDR1 SGHKS, CDR2 YYEKEE (reference sequence). The CDR3 loop spans 15 amino acids.

This chain links TRBV4-3 with TRBJ1-2, with 10 bases lining up with TRBD1. The CDR3 loop spans 16 amino acids. CDR1 is LGHNA, CDR2 YSLEER, per germline. With 3 bases clipped from V and 3 bases from J, the junction kept 7 bases outside the gene matches. CDR3 bases: TGCGCCAGCAGCCATGCCGGGACAGGGGCACACTATGGCTACACCTTC. Residues: CASSHAGTGAHYGYTF.

This rearrangement joins TRBV24-1 to TRBJ2-3; 10 positions agree with TRBD1. The CDR3 loop spans 17 amino acids. Per the germline V gene, CDR1 is KGHDR and CDR2 is SFDVKD. Trimming took 0 bases from V and 4 from J; bases not matched to a gene: 6. The CDR3 protein is CATSDLRGGQGSDTQYF. CDR3 bases: TGTGCCACCAGTGATTTGCGGGGGGGACAGGGGTCAGATACGCAGTATTTT.

This rearrangement joins TRBV4-1 to TRBJ1-4; the D gene is possibly TRBD1 (5 bases). V lost 2 bases, J lost 5 bases, and 12 bases lay in between. Per the germline V gene, CDR1 is MGHRA and CDR2 is YSYEKL. This CDR3 is built from 15 residues. The CDR3, as DNA: TGCGCCAGCAGCCAAATTCAGGGTCGGAATGAAAAACTGTTTTTT. Translation gives CASSQIQGRNEKLFF.

V usage is TRBV27 and J usage is TRBJ2-3; a possible D gene is TRBD2 (6 bases). From germline, CDR1 is MNHEY and CDR2 SMNVEV (reference sequence). With 3 bases removed from V and 1 base from J, the gap between germline ends came to 14 bases. This CDR3 is 16 amino acids long. The CDR3 nucleotides read TGTGCCAGCAGTTTCGTCGGGGGTTCGGGCACAGATACGCAGTATTTT. It is translated as CASSFVGGSGTDTQYF.

This clone has a handful of counts. V and J are TRBV7-3 and TRBJ2-2, with 12 bases fitting TRBD2. CDR1 and CDR2 (germline): SGHTA, FQGTGA. V gave up 5 bases and J gave up 6 bases; unmatched junction bases: 7. The CDR3 covers 16 residues. CDR3: CASSPRLAGGPGELFF. CDR3 nucleotides: TGTGCCAGCAGCCCCAGGCTAGCGGGGGGGCCCGGGGAGCTGTTTTTT.

The rearrangement links TRBV27 to TRBJ1-5; no clear D gene. The V end was cut by 6 bases, the J end by 0 bases, with 12 bases between. CDR1 MNHEY and CDR2 SMNVEV come from the germline V gene (reference sequence). The CDR3 consists of 15 residues. CDR3 protein: CASRKGPSSNQPQHF. Written as DNA, the CDR3 is TGTGCCAGCAGGAAAGGACCGAGTAGCAATCAGCCCCAGCATTTT.

The gene calls are TRBV7-2 and TRBJ2-5, with 9 nucleotides matching TRBD1. Germline assignment: CDR1 SGHTA and CDR2 FQGNSA. The CDR3 is 14 residues long. Trimming at V came to 7 bases and at J to 4 bases, leaving 7 bases not matched to a gene. The CDR3: CASTFDRGTETQYF. The CDR3 DNA sequence: TGTGCCAGCACCTTTGACAGGGGGACAGAGACCCAGTACTTC.

The V and J genes are TRBV5-1 and TRBJ2-5; 7 bases are shared with TRBD1. J was trimmed by 1 base and V by 3 bases; bases with no gene match: 0. Germline assignment: CDR1 SGHRS and CDR2 YFSETQ. This CDR3 region has 13 residues. The CDR3 nucleotides read TGCGCCAGCAGCTGGGACAGCCAAGAGACCCAGTACTTC. This gives the protein CASSWDSQETQYF.